This T cell receptor beta chain was retrieved from a study of T-cell memory formation after mild COVID-19. Study summary: TCR clusters were mostly confined to one donor each. Study results and caveats: That cross-reactive memory joined was suggested by some responding clones appearing in pre-infection memory. Day 15 to 85 contracting clones showed balanced CD4/CD8; later expanders leaned CD4+.

TCRalpha and TCRbeta libraries used 5'RACE with constant-segment primers and UMIs. TCRdb called the 5' RACE reads again in MiXCR, with one record for every CDR3 protein. The sample has under 250,000 distinct CDR3 sequences, approximately 10% seen once; the top ten hold around 3.4%. This clonotype was found many times. Its antigen is not known. The sample comprised PBMCs or a T cell subset sorted from them (not recorded which). The receptor was isolated from a man younger than 30 who had mild COVID-19 (a few samples of this study predate the infection). Cell type and time point are not known.

Here the CDR3 reads CASSLSSAAWAQYF. In DNA form, the CDR3 reads TGTGCCAGCAGTTTATCGTCTGCCGCATGGGCCCAGTACTTC. The V gene is TRBV27, the J gene TRBJ2-5, with D hard to call. The ends were cut back, 0 bases at V and 9 bases at J, with 14 bases in the middle. The CDR3 totals 14 residues. Germline-derived CDR1 and CDR2 are MNHEY and SMNVEV (reference sequence).